This note documents a single T cell receptor beta chain sequence. The target antigen is unknown. This record comes from a study of cytomegalovirus exposure and HLA in healthy donors. Study at large: In an early release, HLA-typed donors contributed 77 million or so unique TCR sequences.

Study-level points and caveats: Later analysis showed most CMV-associated TCR beta chains appearing HLA-restricted. The authors later found TCR association rates varying by HLA locus, with DRB1 most and HLA-C fewest.

PCR amplification relied on 60 Vbeta primers (plus 13 Jbeta primers). Using immunoSEQ multiplex PCR, the repertoire was profiled, and TCRdb retains in-frame clones only, with some absent. This table lists approximately 110,000 clones. The sequence was collected from a man between 40 and 49 years old in good health and CMV-seronegative. Sequencing was carried out using PBMCs.

Written as DNA, the CDR3 is TGCGCCAGCAGCTCTTCGGGAATCCCGGGGCAGTTCTTC. It translates to CASSSSGIPGQFF. The chain recombines TRBV5-1 with TRBJ2-1; a weak D match, TRBD2 (5 bases). Germline V gene sequence: CDR1 SGHRS, CDR2 YFSETQ. The V gene lost 3 bases and the J gene lost 12 bases, with 16 bases spanning the gap. The CDR3 length is 13 residues.